This T cell receptor (beta chain) was documented in a study of blood T cell repertoires in COVID-19. About the research overall: The United States, Italy and Spain supplied acute and convalescent COVID-19 samples. PBMCs, B-cell-depleted T cells, or T cells provided the cDNA or gDNA that made up the material.

Libraries were prepared by immunoSEQ multiplex PCR; TCRdb keeps only in-frame clonotypes and omits some of them. The sample lists roughly 130,000 clones; roughly four fifths were seen once. Researchers sorted participants into cohorts using their self-reported clinical history. Recovery among Cohort 3 donors was established by two negative PCRs, clearance, or symptom resolution. The CDR3 consists of 14 residues. Germline loops: CDR1 KGHSH, CDR2 LQKENI. V was cut by 1 base and J by 7 bases, with 11 bases left in between. The clonotype comes from a man aged 45-65 years who had recovered from COVID-19. The specimen was PBMCs or T cells enriched from blood (not recorded which). The J gene is TRBJ1-5, the V gene TRBV18, with TRBD1 as a possible D gene (5 bases). The CDR3 region is CASSPQGVGQPQHF. In DNA form, the CDR3 reads TGTGCCAGCTCACCACAAGGGGTTGGGCAGCCCCAGCATTTT.